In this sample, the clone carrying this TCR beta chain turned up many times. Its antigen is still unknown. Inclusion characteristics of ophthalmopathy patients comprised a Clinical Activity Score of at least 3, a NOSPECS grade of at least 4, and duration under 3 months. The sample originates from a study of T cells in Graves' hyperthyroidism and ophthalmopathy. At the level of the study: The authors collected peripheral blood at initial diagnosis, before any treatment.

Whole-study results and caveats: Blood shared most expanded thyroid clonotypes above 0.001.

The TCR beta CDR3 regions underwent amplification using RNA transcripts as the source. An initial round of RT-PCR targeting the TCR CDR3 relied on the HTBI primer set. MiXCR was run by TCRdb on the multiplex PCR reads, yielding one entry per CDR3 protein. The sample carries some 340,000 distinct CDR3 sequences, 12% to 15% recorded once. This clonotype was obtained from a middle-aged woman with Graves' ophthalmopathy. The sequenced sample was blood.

The CDR3 coding sequence is TGTGCCAGCAGTTCGGGACGGACGAACACTGAAGCTTTCTTT. Its translation is CASSSGRTNTEAFF. The chain joins TRBV12-3 or TRBV12-4 to TRBJ1-1, with D perhaps TRBD1 (5 bases). CDR3 length equals 14 residues. V lost 4 bases and J 1 base, leaving 10 bases between the germline ends.